These 30 T cell receptor beta chains came from one sample sequenced in a study of beta chain features in type 1 diabetes. Study-wide results and limits: Shortening that was moderate but significant affected the TCRB CDR3s of Type 1 diabetes patients in all four CD4+ subsets.

These receptors are not linked to any known antigen. What was sequenced were expressed TCRB transcripts, since all of the isolated RNA had been reverse transcribed. The method was immunoSEQ multiplex PCR; TCRdb's version includes in-frame clones alone and lacks a portion of them. This table has 600,000 to 700,000 clones, roughly an eighth appearing once. Sequencing was performed on naive CD4+ T cells from blood. The receptors stem from a man in his thirties or forties with type 1 diabetes.

This clone was counted only a few times. The chain recombines TRBV14 with TRBJ2-1; no clear D gene. V was pared by 8 bases and J by 3 bases, with 11 bases between. The CDR3 is made up of 13 amino acids. Germline V lookup: CDR1 SGHDN, CDR2 FVKESK. The chain's CDR3 is CASRPLGYNEQFF. The CDR3 nucleotides are TGTGCCAGCCGGCCCTTGGGCTACAATGAGCAGTTCTTC.

There are a few counts of this clone. The chain carries TRBV5-1 and TRBJ2-5; tentatively, D is TRBD1 (5 bases). V shed 7 bases and J shed 4 bases, with 11 bases lying between them. The germline V gene encodes CDR1 SGHRS and CDR2 YFSETQ. This CDR3 has 12 amino acids. CDR3 residues: CASGADAETQYF. The CDR3 DNA is TGCGCCAGCGGGGCCGATGCAGAGACCCAGTACTTC. The variable domain in full, completed from reference TRBV5-1 and TRBJ2-5, reads KAGVTQTPRYLIKTRGQQVTLSCSPISGHRSVSWYQQTPGQGLQFLFEYFSETQRNKGNFPGRFSGRQFSNSRSEMNVSTLELGDSALYLCASGADAETQYFGPGTRLLVL.

The rearrangement uses TRBV18 and TRBJ2-5; 7 nucleotides align to TRBD1. Losses at the gene ends were 6 bases for V and 2 bases for J; bases not matched to a gene: 9. CDR1 and CDR2 (germline): KGHSH, LQKENI. This CDR3 comprises 15 residues. The chain's CDR3 is CASSLQQGWQETQYF. The CDR3 DNA reads as TGTGCCAGCTCCCTCCAACAGGGGTGGCAAGAGACCCAGTACTTC.

In its sample, this clone was seen a few times. The chain carries TRBV5-6 and TRBJ2-3; either TRBD1 or TRBD2 may supply D (5 bases each). CDR3 length equals 14 residues. V was cut by 9 bases and J by 0 bases, with 14 bases left in between. Germline CDR1 SGHDT, CDR2 YYEEEE. The CDR3 DNA reads TGTGCCACCTCCCAGGGACGGAGCACAGATACGCAGTATTTT. Translation gives CATSQGRSTDTQYF.

The table lists this clone with a few counts. The V gene is TRBV30, the J gene TRBJ2-3; D unclear. V lost 1 base to trimming and J lost 5 bases, with 7 bases between them. Looked up from germline, CDR1 is GTSNPN and CDR2 is SVGIG (reference sequence). The CDR3 is 12 amino acids. For the CDR3, the DNA is TGTGCCTGGAGTGGGCACCTAGATACGCAGTATTTT. This sequence encodes CAWSGHLDTQYF.

The V gene is TRBV5-6, the J gene TRBJ2-2; the D gene is possibly TRBD1 (6 bases). Trimming shortened V by 7 bases and J by 2 bases, and 18 bases separated the two germline ends. CDR3 length equals 16 residues. Germline values: CDR1 SGHDT, CDR2 YYEEEE. In DNA form, the CDR3 reads TGTGCCAGCTCCCCCCCTGGACAGTACAACACCGGGGAGCTGTTTTTT. Translated: CASSPPGQYNTGELFF.

This clone was counted between two and nine times. The chain employs TRBV30 and TRBJ1-2, with D possibly TRBD1 on 6 matching bases. Trimming shortened V by 0 bases and J by 10 bases, and 18 bases separated the two germline ends. Germline CDR1 GTSNPN, CDR2 SVGIG (reference sequence). This CDR3 region has 14 residues. CDR3 DNA sequence: TGTGCCTGGAGTGTACGGTCGGGGGGACAACTCTACACCTTC. It specifies CAWSVRSGGQLYTF.

The V and J genes are TRBV10-3 and TRBJ2-1; 8 nucleotides match TRBD2. V lost 6 bases and J lost 7; bases outside the gene matches: 8. CDR3 length equals 14 residues. The V gene's germline CDR1 is ENHRY and CDR2 SYGVKD. The CDR3 spells CAIRDSAGGNEQFF. As DNA, the CDR3 is TGTGCCATCAGGGACTCCGCGGGGGGAAATGAGCAGTTCTTC.

The rearrangement uses TRBV2 and TRBJ1-3; weak D call: TRBD1 (5 bases). Germline V gene data show CDR1 as SNHLY and CDR2 as FYNNEI. The CDR3 consists of 15 residues. Between the trimmed V and J ends, which lost 11 bases and 0 bases, there was a span of 17 bases. CDR3 in DNA: TGTGCCGTCAGGGCTCTGGAAGGCTCTGGAAACACCATATATTTT. The encoded protein is CAVRALEGSGNTIYF.

The rearrangement uses TRBV9 and TRBJ1-2, with 8 bases identical to TRBD1. The CDR3 spans 15 residues. V gave up 0 bases and J gave up 2 bases; unmatched junction bases: 3. The germline V gene has CDR1 SGDLS and CDR2 YYNGEE. The CDR3 here is CASSVGQGINYGYTF. CDR3 sequence (DNA): TGTGCCAGCAGCGTAGGACAGGGGATAAACTATGGCTACACCTTC.

Comment on this clone: This same CDR3 is encoded by further DNA sequences in the sample. The DNA for the CDR3 is TGTGCCAGCAGCTTTGGGGGTCCTAGCACAGATACGCAGTATTTT. Translating it yields CASSFGGPSTDTQYF. The chain combines TRBV7-2 with TRBJ2-3; D is perhaps TRBD1 or TRBD2 (5 bases each). Germline lookup yields CDR1 SGHTA and CDR2 FQGNSA. The V end lost 3 bases, the J end lost 0 bases, and 10 bases lay between the germline ends. This CDR3 region has 15 residues. The complete variable domain, with remaining parts taken from reference TRBV7-2 and TRBJ2-3, reads GAGVSQSPSNKVTEKGKDVELRCDPISGHTALYWYRQSLGQGLEFLIYFQGNSAPDKSGLPSDRFSAERTGGSVSTLTIQRTQQEDSAVYLCASSFGGPSTDTQYFGPGTRLTVL.

This rearrangement joins TRBV19 to TRBJ1-2, with D possibly matching TRBD1 (5 bases). Germline V gene data show CDR1 as LNHDA and CDR2 as SQIVND (reference sequence). The CDR3 totals 14 residues. V shed 8 bases and J shed 4 bases, with 17 bases lying between them. Here the CDR3 DNA reads TGTGCCAGTCGGTCCCCGGGACGGATCTATGGCTACACCTTC. It codes for CASRSPGRIYGYTF.

This clone was seen a handful of times. V and J are TRBV4-3 and TRBJ2-4; TRBD2 matches at 7 bases. Germline V gives CDR1 LGHNA, CDR2 YSLEER. The V segment lost 1 base and the J segment 7 bases; nucleotides outside the gene matches: 10. This CDR3 has 16 residues. This CDR3 is CASSQGLRQAGNIQYF. As DNA, the CDR3 is TGCGCCAGCAGCCAAGGTCTCCGGCAAGCGGGGAACATTCAGTACTTC.

This clone turned up a few times. The gene calls are TRBV6-5 and TRBJ2-4; TRBD2 matches 9 bases. After removal of 2 bases from V and 1 base from J, the junction contained 3 bases not matched to a gene. Germline lookup yields CDR1 MNHEY and CDR2 SVGAGI. The CDR3 sequence is 16 residues long. DNA of the CDR3: TGTGCCAGCAGTTACGGGAGCGGGGGGGCCAAAAACATTCAGTACTTC. It encodes CASSYGSGGAKNIQYF.

The CDR3 nucleotides read TGTGCCTGGAGTGTATCGGTTATGGGGAGTGGCTACACCTTC. Translating it yields CAWSVSVMGSGYTF. This sequence joins TRBV30 and TRBJ1-2, with D hard to call. The ends were cut back, 0 bases at V and 7 bases at J, with 15 bases in the middle. Germline V gene sequence: CDR1 GTSNPN, CDR2 SVGIG (reference sequence). This CDR3 is built from 14 residues.

This clone showed up many times. The rearrangement joins TRBV14 to TRBJ1-1; D is uncertain. Trimming took off 1 base at V and 7 bases at J, with 13 bases between the two ends. CDR3 length: 14 residues. Germline CDR1 SGHDN, CDR2 FVKESK. The CDR3 DNA reads as TGTGCCAGCAGCCAAGGAGGGCAGCTGCTTGAAGCTTTCTTT. It yields the protein CASSQGGQLLEAFF.

J is TRBJ1-4 and V is TRBV7-9; unclear D gene. Germline V gene lookup returns CDR1 SEHNR and CDR2 FQNEAQ (reference sequence). V lost 6 bases and J lost 1, with 6 bases in between. The CDR3 is made up of 13 amino acids. The CDR3, as DNA: TGTGCCAGCAGTCTCTTAACTAATGAAAAACTGTTTTTT. This encodes CASSLLTNEKLFF.

This clone was observed a handful of times. V is TRBV6-5 and J is TRBJ2-7; 11 bases are shared with TRBD1. The CDR3 consists of 16 residues. Germline CDR1 reads MNHEY; CDR2 reads SVGAGI. The J segment lost 2 bases and the V segment lost 2 bases, leaving 5 bases of the junction unmatched. The CDR3 spells CASSYAGTGGTYEQYF. The CDR3 DNA reads TGTGCCAGCAGTTACGCGGGGACAGGGGGGACCTACGAGCAGTACTTC.

V gene TRBV30 combines with J gene TRBJ1-5; D remains unclear. Deletions cut 0 bases from V and 6 bases from J, with 12 bases between. CDR1 is GTSNPN and CDR2 is SVGIG in the germline V gene (reference sequence). The CDR3 has 14 residues. CDR3 DNA sequence: TGTGCCTGGAGTGTACAGAAGGGTGTTCAGCCCCAGCATTTT. This translates into CAWSVQKGVQPQHF.

This clone has just a few counts. In the same sample, other DNA sequences code for this CDR3. The chain recombines TRBV7-2 with TRBJ2-5; 7 bases map to TRBD1. The V segment lost 5 bases and the J segment 2 bases; nucleotides outside the gene matches: 5. Germline V gene lookup returns CDR1 SGHTA and CDR2 FQGNSA. The CDR3 covers 14 residues. The chain's CDR3 is CASSPRQGQETQYF. CDR3 bases: TGTGCCAGCAGCCCTCGACAGGGTCAAGAGACCCAGTACTTC.

A few counts support this clone. The rearrangement uses TRBV2 and TRBJ2-1; D possibly corresponds to TRBD2 (6 bases). CDR1 and CDR2 from the germline V gene are SNHLY and FYNNEI. CDR3 length: 16 amino acids. V lost 4 bases, J lost 3 bases, and 16 bases lay in between. CDR3 region: CASSVTSTGDYNEQFF. The CDR3 DNA follows: TGTGCCAGCAGTGTGACCTCGACGGGGGACTACAATGAGCAGTTCTTC.

There are a few counts of this clone. The chain's CDR3 is CAISLASGELFF. In nucleotides, the CDR3 is TGTGCCATCAGTCTAGCGTCCGGGGAGCTGTTTTTT. The genes are TRBV10-3 and TRBJ2-2; possible D gene TRBD2, 6 bases. Germline V gene lookup returns CDR1 ENHRY and CDR2 SYGVKD. The CDR3 length is 12 residues. V was pared by 5 bases and J by 6 bases, with 7 bases between.

The genes are TRBV4-2 and TRBJ1-4; D unclear. Trimming pared 0 bases from V and 8 bases from J, leaving 10 bases between. The germline gives CDR1 LGHNA, CDR2 YNFKEQ. CDR3 size: 14 residues. The chain's CDR3 is CASSQDYAGEKLFF. In DNA form, the CDR3 reads TGTGCCAGCAGCCAAGATTATGCGGGGGAAAAACTGTTTTTT.

For the CDR3, the DNA is TGTGCCAGCAGCAGACAGGGGTTGGAGGGCTACACCTTC. Translation gives CASSRQGLEGYTF. The chain links TRBV7-2 to TRBJ1-2; 8 bases map to TRBD1. Germline CDR1 and CDR2: SGHTA and FQGNSA. V lost 5 bases and J lost 8; bases outside the gene matches: 7. CDR3 length equals 13 residues.

This clone was picked up a small number of times. This chain joins TRBV7-9 and TRBJ2-7; unclear D gene. The CDR3 consists of 15 residues. Germline V lookup: CDR1 SEHNR, CDR2 FQNEAQ (reference sequence). The V and J ends lost 5 bases and 2 bases respectively, with 16 bases between them. The CDR3 coding sequence is TGTGCCAGCAGCCCAGGATGGTACAGTACCTACGAGCAGTACTTC. Amino acids: CASSPGWYSTYEQYF.

This clone was counted between two and nine times. This chain connects TRBV9 to TRBJ2-3; weak D call: TRBD2 (5 bases). Germline V gene data show CDR1 as SGDLS and CDR2 as YYNGEE. The CDR3 spans 11 residues. The ends were cut back, 7 bases at V and 6 bases at J, with 9 bases in the middle. The CDR3 loop is CASGRGDTQYF. CDR3 coding DNA: TGTGCCAGCGGGAGAGGGGATACGCAGTATTTT.

This chain links TRBV15 with TRBJ1-5; D is ambiguous. The V and J ends lost 2 bases and 0 bases respectively, with 14 bases between them. CDR3 size: 17 residues. In germline, CDR1 is LNHNV, CDR2 YYDKDF (reference sequence). CDR3: CATSRPQVLYSNQPQHF. CDR3 sequence (DNA): TGTGCCACCAGCAGACCTCAGGTACTCTATAGCAATCAGCCCCAGCATTTT.

This clone has a handful of counts. V and J are TRBV27 and TRBJ2-5, with 7 nucleotides matching TRBD1. The germline CDR1 and CDR2 sequences are MNHEY and SMNVEV (reference sequence). The trim removed 8 bases at V and 2 bases at J, leaving 8 bases unmatched. This CDR3 region has 14 residues. This chain's CDR3 is CASGPWDRQETQYF. CDR3 bases: TGTGCCAGCGGACCATGGGACAGACAAGAGACCCAGTACTTC.

The V and J genes are TRBV7-9 and TRBJ2-7; no definite D call. Germline-derived CDR1 and CDR2 are SEHNR and FQNEAQ (reference sequence). The CDR3 covers 15 residues. The V end lost 4 bases, the J end lost 0 bases, and 13 bases lay between the germline ends. CDR3 residues: CASSYRRHLSYEQYF. The CDR3 region has the DNA TGTGCCAGCAGCTACCGGCGCCATCTCTCCTACGAGCAGTACTTC. The full variable domain, with the rest looked up from reference TRBV7-9 and TRBJ2-7, is DTGVSQNPRHKITKRGQNVTFRCDPISEHNRLYWYRQTLGQGPEFLTYFQNEAQLEKSRLLSDRFSAERPKGSFSTLEIQRTEQGDSAMYLCASSYRRHLSYEQYFGPGTRLTVT.

This clone was picked up a small number of times. J is TRBJ2-1 and V is TRBV11-2, with D maybe TRBD2 (7 bases). The germline V gene has CDR1 SGHAT and CDR2 FQNNGV. The V and J ends lost 1 base and 7 bases respectively, with 14 bases between them. This CDR3 is 15 amino acids long. The CDR3 spells CASSLAGGRFNEQFF. For the CDR3, the DNA is TGTGCCAGCAGCTTAGCGGGGGGCCGGTTTAATGAGCAGTTCTTC.